This paragraph reports one TCR beta chain. The data derive from a study of CD8 T cells in Susac syndrome. In the study overall: Clinically active disease was present in six of the sequenced Susac syndrome patients. Eight of these patients were in remission.

With random hexamers, roughly 0.45 to 1 ug RNA was reverse transcribed. A multiplex approach, immunoSEQ multiplex PCR, amplified TCR beta CDR3 across 54 Vbeta and 13 Jbeta. TCRdb re-derived calls from the immunoSEQ multiplex PCR reads in MiXCR, one entry per CDR3 protein. The profile shows fewer than 90,000 distinct CDR3 sequences, 80% to 95% of them singletons. CD8+ and CD4+ T cells taken from blood had their TCR beta sequenced. Germline CDR1 and CDR2: MNHNS and SASEGT. CDR3 length equals 15 residues. Trimming removed 6 bases from V and 7 bases from J, with 16 bases in between. The chain carries TRBV6-1 and TRBJ1-6; D gene ambiguous. Sequenced input: CD8+ T cells from PBMCs. This sequence originates from a human donor with Susac syndrome. The DNA of the CDR3 is TGTGCCAGCAGCCAATCGAGCACGGTGAATTCACCCCTCCACTTT. Protein product: CASSQSSTVNSPLHF.